There are a few counts of the clone carrying this T cell receptor beta chain. What it binds is unknown. These data come from a study of cytomegalovirus exposure and HLA in healthy donors. As for the donors, each was a healthy bone marrow donor. The CDR3 consists of 20 residues. In the PCR, 60 Vbeta and 13 Jbeta primers were used. Clones were read by immunoSEQ multiplex PCR, and TCRdb kept only the in-frame ones, dropping some. The data contain roughly 120,000 clones, roughly 63% of them singletons. Notes on the study in general: A missense DCLRE1C variant was associated with V- and J-gene trimming of TCR beta chains in a later analysis, and an independent cohort replicated the association.

The TCR sequence derives from a man in his thirties or forties in good health and CMV-seropositive. What was sequenced was PBMCs. The chain couples TRBV1 to TRBJ2-7; no DNA check was done on the table's D call, TRBD1. TRBV1 is labeled a pseudogene. This CDR3 is CTSSPKTQGVPSGGSNEQYF. CDR3 DNA: TGCACCAGCAGCCCGAAGACACAGGGGGTGCCTAGCGGAGGGTCCAACGAGCAGTACTTC.